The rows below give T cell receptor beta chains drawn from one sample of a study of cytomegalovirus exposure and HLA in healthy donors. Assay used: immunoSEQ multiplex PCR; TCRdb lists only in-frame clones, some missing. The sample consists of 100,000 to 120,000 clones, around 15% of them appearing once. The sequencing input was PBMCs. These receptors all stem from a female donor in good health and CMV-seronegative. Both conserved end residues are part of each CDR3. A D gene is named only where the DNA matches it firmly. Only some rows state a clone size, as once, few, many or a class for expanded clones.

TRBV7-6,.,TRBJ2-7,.,CASSPETVSYEQYF,TGTGCCAGCAGCCCTGAGACAGTCTCCTACGAGCAGTACTTC
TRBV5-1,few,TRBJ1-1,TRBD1,CASSLEGAHNTEAFF,TGCGCCAGCAGCTTGGAGGGGGCTCATAACACTGAAGCTTTCTTT
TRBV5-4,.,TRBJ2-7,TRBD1,CASSLPGDRDNEQYF,TGTGCCAGCAGCTTGCCTGGGGACAGGGACAACGAGCAGTACTTC
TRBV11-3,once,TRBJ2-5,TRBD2,CASSLGTSEETQYF,TGTGCCAGCAGCTTAGGGACTAGTGAGGAGACCCAGTACTTC
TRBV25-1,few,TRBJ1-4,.,CASSDLITGLNEKLFF,TGTGCCAGCAGTGACCTTATAACAGGGTTAAATGAAAAACTGTTTTTT
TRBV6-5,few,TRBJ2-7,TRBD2,CASTLTSGSFHEQYF,TGTGCCAGCACCTTGACTAGCGGGAGTTTCCACGAGCAGTACTTC
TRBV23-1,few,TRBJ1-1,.,CASSQFRRENTEAFF,TGCGCCAGCAGTCAATTCAGACGGGAGAACACTGAAGCTTTCTTT
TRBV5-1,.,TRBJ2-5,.,CASSPSRGGQETQYF,TGCGCCAGCAGCCCAAGTCGCGGCGGGCAAGAGACCCAGTACTTC
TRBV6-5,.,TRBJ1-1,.,CASSYQGRNTEAFF,TGTGCCAGCAGTTACCAGGGGCGGAACACTGAAGCTTTCTTT
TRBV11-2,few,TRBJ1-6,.,CASSLSGDNSPLHF,TGTGCCAGCAGCTTATCGGGTGACAATTCACCCCTCCACTTT
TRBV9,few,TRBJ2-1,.,CASSVSTGYNEQFF,TGTGCCAGCAGCGTGTCGACAGGTTACAATGAGCAGTTCTTC
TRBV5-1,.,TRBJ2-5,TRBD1,CASSLGTGGRQETQYF,TGCGCCAGCAGCCTGGGGACAGGTGGGAGACAAGAGACCCAGTACTTC
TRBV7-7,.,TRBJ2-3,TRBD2,CASSFGGGADTQYF,TGTGCTAGCAGCTTCGGGGGGGGAGCAGATACGCAGTATTTT
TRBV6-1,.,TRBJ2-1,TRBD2,CASSGSGSSYNEQFF,TGTGCCAGCAGCGGGAGCGGGAGCTCCTACAATGAGCAGTTCTTC
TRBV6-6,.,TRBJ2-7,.,CASSQPGFTYEQYF,TGTGCCAGCAGCCAACCAGGGTTTACCTACGAGCAGTACTTC
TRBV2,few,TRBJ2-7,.,CASSDEGQAGQYF,TGTGCCAGCAGTGACGAGGGTCAAGCGGGGCAGTACTTC
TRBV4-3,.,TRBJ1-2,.,CASSRTWMRAAADGYTF,TGCGCCAGCAGCCGCACCTGGATGCGGGCGGCGGCCGATGGCTACACCTTC
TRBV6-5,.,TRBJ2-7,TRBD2,CASSYSLAGVRYEQYF,TGTGCCAGCAGTTACTCACTAGCGGGAGTGCGTTACGAGCAGTACTTC
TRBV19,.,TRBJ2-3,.,CASSPSPGVADTQYF,TGTGCCAGTAGTCCTAGTCCAGGGGTGGCAGATACGCAGTATTTT
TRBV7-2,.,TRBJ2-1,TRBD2,CASSFPSGAGSSYNEQFF,TGTGCCAGCAGCTTTCCTAGCGGAGCGGGGAGCTCCTACAATGAGCAGTTCTTC
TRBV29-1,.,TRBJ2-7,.,CSVENPRGYEQYF,TGCAGCGTTGAAAATCCCAGGGGCTACGAGCAGTACTTC
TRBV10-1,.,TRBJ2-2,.,CASSQGSGELFF,TGCGCCAGCAGTCAGGGATCCGGGGAGCTGTTTTTT
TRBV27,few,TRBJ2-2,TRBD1,CASSLQGATGELFF,TGTGCCAGCAGTTTACAGGGGGCAACCGGGGAGCTGTTTTTT
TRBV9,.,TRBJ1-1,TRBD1,CASSARTGDGAFF,TGTGCCAGCAGCGCCCGGACAGGAGATGGGGCTTTCTTT
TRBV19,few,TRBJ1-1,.,CASSIAGRERAEAFF,TGTGCCAGTAGTATAGCCGGCAGGGAAAGGGCTGAAGCTTTCTTT
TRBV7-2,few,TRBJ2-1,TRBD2,CASSLAGGSDEQFF,TGTGCCAGCAGCTTAGCGGGAGGGAGTGATGAGCAGTTCTTC
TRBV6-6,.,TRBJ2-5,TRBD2,CASSMTSGDGTQYF,TGTGCCAGCAGTATGACTAGCGGGGACGGGACCCAGTACTTC
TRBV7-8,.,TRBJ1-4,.,CASSLVPGGEKLFF,TGTGCCAGCAGCTTAGTGCCCGGCGGTGAAAAACTGTTTTTT
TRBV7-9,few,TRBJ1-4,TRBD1,CASSLRTGTEEKLFF,TGTGCCAGCAGCCTTAGGACAGGTACGGAGGAAAAACTGTTTTTT
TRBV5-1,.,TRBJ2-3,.,CASSFAGAQPDTQYF,TGCGCCAGCAGCTTTGCGGGGGCCCAACCAGATACGCAGTATTTT
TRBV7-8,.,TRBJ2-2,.,CASSLVDTGELFF,TGTGCCAGCAGCTTAGTAGACACCGGGGAGCTGTTTTTT
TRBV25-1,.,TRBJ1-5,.,CASSRRGSQPQHF,TGTGCCAGCAGCCGCCGGGGTTCTCAGCCCCAGCATTTT
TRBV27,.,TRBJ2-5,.,CASQSRVGAQETQYF,TGTGCCAGCCAATCTCGTGTTGGGGCCCAAGAGACCCAGTACTTC
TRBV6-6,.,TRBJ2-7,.,CASSYTRTAYEQYF,TGTGCCAGCAGTTACACCCGGACAGCCTACGAGCAGTACTTC
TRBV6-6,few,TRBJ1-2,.,CASSELQGEDGYTF,TGTGCCAGCAGCGAACTACAGGGAGAGGATGGCTACACCTTC
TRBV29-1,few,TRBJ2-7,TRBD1,CSVETGGSYEQYF,TGCAGCGTTGAGACAGGGGGAAGCTACGAGCAGTACTTC
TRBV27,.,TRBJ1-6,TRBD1,CASSSLRTTGYSPLHF,TGTGCCAGCAGTTCCCTAAGGACGACAGGGTATTCACCCCTCCACTTT
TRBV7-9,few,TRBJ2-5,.,CASISVGGVQGTQYF,TGTGCCAGCATTTCCGTCGGGGGAGTCCAGGGGACCCAGTACTTC
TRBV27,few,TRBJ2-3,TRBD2,CASSTPGLAWDTQYF,TGTGCCAGCAGCACACCGGGACTAGCATGGGATACGCAGTATTTT
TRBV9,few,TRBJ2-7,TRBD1,CASSVGTGVYEQYF,TGTGCCAGCAGCGTTGGGACAGGGGTCTACGAGCAGTACTTC
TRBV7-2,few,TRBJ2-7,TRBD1,CASSPVLGQGTLWEQYF,TGTGCCAGCAGCCCCGTCCTCGGACAGGGGACATTGTGGGAGCAGTACTTC
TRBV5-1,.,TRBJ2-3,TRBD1,CASSPGQGARTDTQYF,TGCGCCAGCAGCCCGGGACAGGGGGCGCGAACAGATACGCAGTATTTT
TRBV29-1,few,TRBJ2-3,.,CSVRGVGDTQYF,TGCAGCGTTAGGGGTGTTGGAGATACGCAGTATTTT
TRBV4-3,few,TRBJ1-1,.,CASSTGTEAFF,TGCGCCAGCAGCACGGGCACTGAAGCTTTCTTT
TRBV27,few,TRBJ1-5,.,CASSTTEPQHF,TGTGCCAGCAGTACGACTGAGCCCCAGCATTTT
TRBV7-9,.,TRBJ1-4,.,CASSLDRQTNEKLFF,TGTGCCAGCAGCTTAGACAGACAAACTAATGAAAAACTGTTTTTT
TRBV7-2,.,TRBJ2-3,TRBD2,CASSPQGSGVLDTQYF,TGTGCCAGCAGCCCCCAGGGTAGCGGGGTTTTAGATACGCAGTATTTT
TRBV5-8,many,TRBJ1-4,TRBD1,CASSSPPGTENEKLFF,TGTGCCAGCAGCTCGCCGCCCGGGACAGAAAATGAAAAACTGTTTTTT